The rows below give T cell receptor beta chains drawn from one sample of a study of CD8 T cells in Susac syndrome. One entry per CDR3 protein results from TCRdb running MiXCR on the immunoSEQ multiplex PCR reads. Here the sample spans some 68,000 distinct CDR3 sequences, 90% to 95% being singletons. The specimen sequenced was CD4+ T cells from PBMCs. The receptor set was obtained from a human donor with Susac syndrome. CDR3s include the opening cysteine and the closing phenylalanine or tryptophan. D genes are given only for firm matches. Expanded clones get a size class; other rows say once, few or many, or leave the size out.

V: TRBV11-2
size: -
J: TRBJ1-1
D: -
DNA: TGTGCCAGCAGGTGGGGGAACACTGAAGCTTTCTTT
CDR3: CASRWGNTEAFF

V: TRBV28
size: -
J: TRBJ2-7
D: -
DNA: TGTGCCAGCAGTTTTGGTAACTCTGGGGGCGAGCAGTACTTC
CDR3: CASSFGNSGGEQYF

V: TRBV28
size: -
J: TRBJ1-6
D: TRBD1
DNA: TGTGCCAGCAGACCACCGGGACAGGGGAATTCACCCCTCCACTTT
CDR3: CASRPPGQGNSPLHF

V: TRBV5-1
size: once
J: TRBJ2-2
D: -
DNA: TGCGCCAGCAGCTTGGGAACCGGGATAGACACCGGGGAGCTGTTTTTT
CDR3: CASSLGTGIDTGELFF

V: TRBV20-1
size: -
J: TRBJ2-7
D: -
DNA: TGCAGTGCTAGAGTGAGACGGGATGACGAGCAGTACTTC
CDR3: CSARVRRDDEQYF

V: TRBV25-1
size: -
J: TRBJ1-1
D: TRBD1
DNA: TGTGCCAGCAGGGAGGGACAGGGGGCACGGACTGAAGCTTTCTTT
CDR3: CASREGQGARTEAFF

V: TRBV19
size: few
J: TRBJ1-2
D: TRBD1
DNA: TGTGCCAGTAGTCCCCGCGGACAGGGGTGGTATGGCTACACCTTC
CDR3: CASSPRGQGWYGYTF

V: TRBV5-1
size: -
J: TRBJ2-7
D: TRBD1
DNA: TGCGCCAGCAGCTGGGGACAGGGAGGCGAGCAGTACTTC
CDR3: CASSWGQGGEQYF

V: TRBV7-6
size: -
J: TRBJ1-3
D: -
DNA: TGTGCCACCGCGGGGCATGCTGGAAACACCATATATTTT
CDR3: CATAGHAGNTIYF

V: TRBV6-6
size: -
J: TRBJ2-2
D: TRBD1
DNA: TGTGCCAGCAGTCTACAGGGGTCGAACACCGGGGAGCTGTTTTTT
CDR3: CASSLQGSNTGELFF

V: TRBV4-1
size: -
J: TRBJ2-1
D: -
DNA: TGCGCCAGCAGCTCCGTCGGGAAGAGGGATGAGCAGTTCTTC
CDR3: CASSSVGKRDEQFF

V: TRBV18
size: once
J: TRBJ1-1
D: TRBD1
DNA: TGTGCCAGCTCACCCCGGACAGGGATGACTGAAGCTTTCTTT
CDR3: CASSPRTGMTEAFF

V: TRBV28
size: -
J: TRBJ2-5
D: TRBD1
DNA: TGTGCCAGCACCGCTGCGACAGGGGGGTTCCGCGAGACCCAGTACTTC
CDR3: CASTAATGGFRETQYF

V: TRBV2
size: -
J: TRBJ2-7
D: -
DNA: TGTGCCAGCAGTGAAGGGGGTGGGGAGCAGTACTTC
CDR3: CASSEGGGEQYF

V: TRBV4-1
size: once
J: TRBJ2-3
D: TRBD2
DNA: TGCGCCAGCAGCCAAGATGGGAGCGGGGGGACCCGATCGTACACAGATACGCAGTATTTT
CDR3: CASSQDGSGGTRSYTDTQYF

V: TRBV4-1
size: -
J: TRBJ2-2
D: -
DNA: TGCGCCAGCAGCCGAACGTGGCAGGGAGTAGCCACCGGGGAGCTGTTTTTT
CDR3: CASSRTWQGVATGELFF

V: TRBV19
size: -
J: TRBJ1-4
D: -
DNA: TGTGCCAGTAGCAAGGTTGGGCCTACTAATGAAAAACTGTTTTTT
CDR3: CASSKVGPTNEKLFF

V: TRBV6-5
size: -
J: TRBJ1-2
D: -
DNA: TGTGCCAGCAAGGGTGGATCAGGTGGCTACACCTTC
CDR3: CASKGGSGGYTF

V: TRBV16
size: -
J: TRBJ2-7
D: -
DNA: TGTGCCAGCAGCCAATCTAGGGCAGGGAGGCACGAGCAGTACTTC
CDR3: CASSQSRAGRHEQYF

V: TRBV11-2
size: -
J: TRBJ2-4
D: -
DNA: TGTGCCAGCAGCTTAGGCGGTGTGCGGGGAATCAAAAACATTCAGTACTTC
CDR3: CASSLGGVRGIKNIQYF

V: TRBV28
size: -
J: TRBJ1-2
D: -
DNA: TGTGCCAGCAGTTTATATAGACACACCGGCTATGGCTACACCTTC
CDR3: CASSLYRHTGYGYTF

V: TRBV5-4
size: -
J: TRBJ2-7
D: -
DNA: TGTGCCAGCAGTTCCGGGCCCTCCTACGAGCAGTACTTC
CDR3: CASSSGPSYEQYF

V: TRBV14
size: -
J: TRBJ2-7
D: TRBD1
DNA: TGTGCCAGCCCGGGCCGGGACAGGGACGAGCAGTACTTC
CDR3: CASPGRDRDEQYF

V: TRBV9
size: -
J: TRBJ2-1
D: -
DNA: TGTGCCAGCAGCGCGCTCTCAACGGATGGGCAGTTCTTC
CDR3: CASSALSTDGQFF

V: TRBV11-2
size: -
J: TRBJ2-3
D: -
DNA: TGTGCCAGCAGCAGAGACAGACCTAGCACAGATACGCAGTATTTT
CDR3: CASSRDRPSTDTQYF

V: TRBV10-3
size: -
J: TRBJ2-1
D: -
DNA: TGTGCCATCAGTAAGGAGAACCCTTCCTACAATGAGCAGTTCTTC
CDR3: CAISKENPSYNEQFF

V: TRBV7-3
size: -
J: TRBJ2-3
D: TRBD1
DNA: TGTGCCAGCAGCTTAATCCATCATGGACAGGTCGGCGATACGCAGTATTTT
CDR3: CASSLIHHGQVGDTQYF

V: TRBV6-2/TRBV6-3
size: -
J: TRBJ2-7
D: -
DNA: TGTGCCAGCAGCCTTCCTGGCGAGCAGTACTTC
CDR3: CASSLPGEQYF

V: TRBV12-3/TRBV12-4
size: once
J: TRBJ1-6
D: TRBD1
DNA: TGTGCCAGCAGGACCGACAGGGCTGGGCCCCTCCACTTT
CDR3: CASRTDRAGPLHF

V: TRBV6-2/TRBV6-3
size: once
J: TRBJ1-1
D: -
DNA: TGTGCCAGCAGTTACGGGACTAGGAACACTGAAGCTTTCTTT
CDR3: CASSYGTRNTEAFF

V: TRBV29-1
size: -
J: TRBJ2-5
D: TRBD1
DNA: TGCAGCGTTGAAGATCCAGGGGGCGGGGAGACCCAGTACTTC
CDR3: CSVEDPGGGETQYF

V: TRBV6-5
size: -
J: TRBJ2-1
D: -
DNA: TGTGCCAGCAGTTACTCGGGGCACCCTTTCTCCTACAATGAGCAGTTCTTC
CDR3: CASSYSGHPFSYNEQFF

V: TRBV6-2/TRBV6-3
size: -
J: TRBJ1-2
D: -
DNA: TGTGCCAGCAGTTACTCGAAGACCCGCTACACCTTC
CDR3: CASSYSKTRYTF

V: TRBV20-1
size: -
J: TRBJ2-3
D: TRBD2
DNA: TGCAGTGCTACTAGCGGTTCTAGCACAGATACGCAGTATTTT
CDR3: CSATSGSSTDTQYF

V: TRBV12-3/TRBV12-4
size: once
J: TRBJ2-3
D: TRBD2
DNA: TGTGCCAGCAGTCGGGCTAGCGGGGGCCGGGCACGTGATACGCAGTATTTT
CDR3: CASSRASGGRARDTQYF

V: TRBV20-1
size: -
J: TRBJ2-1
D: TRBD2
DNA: TGCAGTAGTGGGGGCGGGAGGGCCTACAATGAGCAGTTCTTC
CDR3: CSSGGGRAYNEQFF

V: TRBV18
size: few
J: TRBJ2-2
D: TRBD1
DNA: TGTGCCAGCTCACCCCGGACAGGGACCGGGGAGCTGTTTTTT
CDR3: CASSPRTGTGELFF

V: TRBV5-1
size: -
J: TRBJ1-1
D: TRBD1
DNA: TGCGCCAGCAACCCGGGACAGGGGCACACTGAAGCTTTCTTT
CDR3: CASNPGQGHTEAFF

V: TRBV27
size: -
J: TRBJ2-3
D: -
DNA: TGTGCCAGCAGTTTTAGTGCCCCCACAGATACGCAGTATTTT
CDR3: CASSFSAPTDTQYF

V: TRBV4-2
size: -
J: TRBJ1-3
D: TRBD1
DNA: TGTGCCAGCAGCCAAGTATTGGGGACAGAGCGAAACACCATATATTTT
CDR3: CASSQVLGTERNTIYF

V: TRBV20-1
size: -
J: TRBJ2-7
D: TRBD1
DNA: TGCAGTGCTACCGGGGACAGCTCCTACGAGCAGTACTTC
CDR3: CSATGDSSYEQYF

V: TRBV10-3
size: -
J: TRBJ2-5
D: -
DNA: TGTGCCATCAGTGAGGGCGTCGAGACCCAGTACTTC
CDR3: CAISEGVETQYF

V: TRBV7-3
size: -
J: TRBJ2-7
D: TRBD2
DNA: TGTGCCAGCAGCCCCGGGACTAGGGGTGACGAGCAGTACTTC
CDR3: CASSPGTRGDEQYF

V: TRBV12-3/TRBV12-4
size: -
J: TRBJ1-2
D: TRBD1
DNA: TGTGCCAGCAGTTTGGACAGGGGGAAAAGTGGCTACACCTTC
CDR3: CASSLDRGKSGYTF

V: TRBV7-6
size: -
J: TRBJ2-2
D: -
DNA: TGTGCCAGCAGCTTCAGGGCCCCGGGCGGGGAGCTGTTTTTT
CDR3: CASSFRAPGGELFF

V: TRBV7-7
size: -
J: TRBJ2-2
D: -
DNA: TGTGCTAGCAGCTCCCTCGCGGGGAACACCGGGGAGCTGTTTTTT
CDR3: CASSSLAGNTGELFF

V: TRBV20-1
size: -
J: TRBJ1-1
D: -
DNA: TGCAGTGCCGCGGGAGGAGGTGTAGTTTTCTTT
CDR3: CSAAGGGVVFF

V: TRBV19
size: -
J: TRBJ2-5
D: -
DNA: TGTGCCAGTAGTATGTATGTTGACCGAGAGACCCAGTACTTC
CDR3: CASSMYVDRETQYF

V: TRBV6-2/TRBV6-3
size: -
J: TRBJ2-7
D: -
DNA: TGTGCCAGCAGTTCTGATCAGGGCAGAAGGGACGAGCAGTACTTC
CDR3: CASSSDQGRRDEQYF

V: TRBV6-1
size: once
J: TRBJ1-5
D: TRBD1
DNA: TGTGCCAGCAGTCCCCTGGACAGGGGGCGTTTCAATCAGCCCCAGCATTTT
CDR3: CASSPLDRGRFNQPQHF

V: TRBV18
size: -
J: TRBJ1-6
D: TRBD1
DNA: TGTGCCAGCTCACGGGACAGGACGAATTCACCCCTCCACTTT
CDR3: CASSRDRTNSPLHF

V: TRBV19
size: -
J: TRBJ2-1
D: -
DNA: TGTGCCAGTAGTATAAGGGGGATTGGGCTCTCCTACAATGAGCAGTTCTTC
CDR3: CASSIRGIGLSYNEQFF

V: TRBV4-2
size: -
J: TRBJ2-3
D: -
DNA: TGTGCCAGCAGCCAAGATTTCCGGATCACAGATACGCAGTATTTT
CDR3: CASSQDFRITDTQYF